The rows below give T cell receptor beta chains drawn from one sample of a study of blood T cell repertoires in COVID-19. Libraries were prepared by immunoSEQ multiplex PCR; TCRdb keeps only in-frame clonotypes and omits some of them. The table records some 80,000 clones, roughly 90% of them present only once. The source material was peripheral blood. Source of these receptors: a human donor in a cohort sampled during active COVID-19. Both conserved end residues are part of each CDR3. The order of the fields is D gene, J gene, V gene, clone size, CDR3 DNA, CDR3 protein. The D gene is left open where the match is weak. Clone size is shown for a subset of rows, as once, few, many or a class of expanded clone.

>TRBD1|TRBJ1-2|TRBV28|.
TGTGCCAGCGGTGGGACAGGGATAGTAGATGGCTACACCTTC
CASGGTGIVDGYTF
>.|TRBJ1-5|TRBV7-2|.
TGTGCCAGCAGCCCCTACAGGGCTAGCAATCAGCCCCAGCATTTT
CASSPYRASNQPQHF
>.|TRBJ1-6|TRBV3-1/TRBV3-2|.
TGTGCCAGCAGCCAAGTGACAGATTCACCCCTCCACTTT
CASSQVTDSPLHF
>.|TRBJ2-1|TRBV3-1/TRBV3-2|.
TGTGCCAGCAGCCAAGAGCCCCAGGGTGAGCAGTTCTTC
CASSQEPQGEQFF
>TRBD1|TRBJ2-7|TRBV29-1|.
TGCAGCGTTTTTGGGACAGAATCCTACGAGCAGTACTTC
CSVFGTESYEQYF
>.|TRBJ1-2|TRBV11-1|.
TGTGCCAGCAGCTTAAACCCCCAGTCATATGGCTACACCTTC
CASSLNPQSYGYTF
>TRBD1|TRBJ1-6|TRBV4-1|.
TGCGCCAGCAGCCAAGGGATACAGGGGAATTTAGGTTCACCCCTCCACTTT
CASSQGIQGNLGSPLHF
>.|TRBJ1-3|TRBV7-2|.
TGTGCCAGCAGCTTACAGTCAGGAAACACCATATATTTT
CASSLQSGNTIYF
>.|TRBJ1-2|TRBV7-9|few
TGTGCCAGCAGCCCGCAGGGTAACTATGGCTACACCTTC
CASSPQGNYGYTF
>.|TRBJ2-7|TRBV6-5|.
TGTGCCAGCGGTTACGCCAGCGTGTCCTACGAGCAGTACTTC
CASGYASVSYEQYF
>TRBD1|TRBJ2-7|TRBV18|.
TGTGCCAGCTCACCACCGTCGGGGCAGGGGGCTTACGAGCAGTACTTC
CASSPPSGQGAYEQYF
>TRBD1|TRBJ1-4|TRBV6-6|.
TGTGCCAGCCGGGACAGTTCTATTGCTGAAAAACTGTTTTTT
CASRDSSIAEKLFF
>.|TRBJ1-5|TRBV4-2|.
TGTGCCAGCAGCCAAGAGGTGCCACAATTTATCAATCAGCCCCAGCATTTT
CASSQEVPQFINQPQHF
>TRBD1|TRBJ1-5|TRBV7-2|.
TGTGCCAGCAGCTTAGTGGGACAGGGAGGCAATCAGCCCCAGCATTTT
CASSLVGQGGNQPQHF
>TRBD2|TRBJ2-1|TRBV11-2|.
TGTGCCAGCAGCTTAGGAAGCGGGAGAAGTGTGAATGAGCAGTTCTTC
CASSLGSGRSVNEQFF
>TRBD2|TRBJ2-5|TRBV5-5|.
TGTGCCAGCAGCTCTGGTAGCGGGAGGGTAATTGGGACCCAGTACTTC
CASSSGSGRVIGTQYF
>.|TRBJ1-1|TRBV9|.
TGTGCCAGCAGCGGCAGCGTGTCCGGTCACACTGAAGCTTTCTTT
CASSGSVSGHTEAFF
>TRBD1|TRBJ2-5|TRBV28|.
TGTGCCAGCATCTGGGGGACAGGGGAGACCCAGTACTTC
CASIWGTGETQYF
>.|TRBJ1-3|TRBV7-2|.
TGTGCCAGCAGCTTAGGTCCTGGGCTCCAAGATGGCACCATATATTTT
CASSLGPGLQDGTIYF
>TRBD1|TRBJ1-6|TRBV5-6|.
TGTGCCAGCAGCATGAGCCAGGGGGTGGGTTATAATTCACCCCTCCACTTT
CASSMSQGVGYNSPLHF
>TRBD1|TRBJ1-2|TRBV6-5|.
TGTGCAAGTCAGGACAGGGGGCTTGCAAACTATGGCTACACCTTC
CASQDRGLANYGYTF
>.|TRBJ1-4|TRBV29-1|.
TGCAGCGCCCTCGGGCAGGGGAGTGAAAAACTGTTTTTT
CSALGQGSEKLFF
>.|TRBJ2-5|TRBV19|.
TGTGCCAGTAGTATGGGCGGGGTCCAAGAGACCCAGTACTTC
CASSMGGVQETQYF
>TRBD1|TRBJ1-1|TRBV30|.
TGTGCCTGGAGCAAGGGACAGCCCAAAGCTTTCTTT
CAWSKGQPKAFF
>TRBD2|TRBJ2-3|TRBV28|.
TGTGCCAGCAGTACTAGCGGGGCGACAGATACGCAGTATTTT
CASSTSGATDTQYF
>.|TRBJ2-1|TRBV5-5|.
TGTGCCAGCAGCTCACAGGGATATGAGCAGTTCTTC
CASSSQGYEQFF
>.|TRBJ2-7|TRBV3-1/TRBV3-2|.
TGTGCCAGCAGCCAAGATACCGGCGGGTGGAACGAGCAGTACTTC
CASSQDTGGWNEQYF
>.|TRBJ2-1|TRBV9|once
TGTGCCAGCAGCGTAGGCTTCGGACTTTACTACAATGAGCAGTTCTTC
CASSVGFGLYYNEQFF
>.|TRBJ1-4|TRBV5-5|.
TGTGCCAGCAGCTTGAGGTTACAGCCTAATGAAAAACTGTTTTTT
CASSLRLQPNEKLFF
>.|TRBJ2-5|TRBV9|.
TGTGCCAGCAGCCCCTCCGGGACACCCGAAGAGACCCAGTACTTC
CASSPSGTPEETQYF
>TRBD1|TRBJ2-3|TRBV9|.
TGTGCCAGCAGCTCACCGTTTCCCGGGACAGTTAGTACAGATACGCAGTATTTT
CASSSPFPGTVSTDTQYF
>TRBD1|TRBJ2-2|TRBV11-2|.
TGTGCCAGCAGCTTAAATACAGGGGGAACGGGCGGGGAGCTGTTTTTT
CASSLNTGGTGGELFF
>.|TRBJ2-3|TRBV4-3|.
TGCGCCAGCAGCCAAGCGGGGACTAGCACAGATACGCAGTATTTT
CASSQAGTSTDTQYF
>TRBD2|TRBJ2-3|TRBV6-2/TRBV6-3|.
TGTGCCAGCAGTTCCCCGCTAGCGGGGGGGGGCACAGATACGCAGTATTTT
CASSSPLAGGGTDTQYF
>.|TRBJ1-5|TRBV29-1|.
TGCAGCGCTCGGGAGCCAAATCAGCCCCAGCATTTT
CSAREPNQPQHF
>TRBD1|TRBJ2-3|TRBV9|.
TGTGCCAGCAGCGTAGGGGGGGACAGGGGGCGTCATACGCAGTATTTT
CASSVGGDRGRHTQYF
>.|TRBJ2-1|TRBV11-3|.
TGTGCCAGCAGCACCCGGGACAACCAAATAACCTACAATGAGCAGTTCTTC
CASSTRDNQITYNEQFF
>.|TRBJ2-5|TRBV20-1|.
TGCAGTGCTCCGGGAGTTACCCAGTACTTC
CSAPGVTQYF
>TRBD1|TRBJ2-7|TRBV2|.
TGTGCCAGCATGTTGGACAGGCGCTCCTACGAGCAGTACTTC
CASMLDRRSYEQYF
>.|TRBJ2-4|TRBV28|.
TGTGCCAGCAGCCTAACCCAATACTCAGCCAAAAACATTCAGTACTTC
CASSLTQYSAKNIQYF
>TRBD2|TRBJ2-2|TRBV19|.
TGTGCCAGTAGTATTGTAGCGGGAAACACCGGGGAGCTGTTTTTT
CASSIVAGNTGELFF
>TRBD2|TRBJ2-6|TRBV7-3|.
TGTGCCAGCAGCGGACCTCGGGAGGCGGGAGTTGGCTCTGGGGCCAACGTCCTGACTTTC
CASSGPREAGVGSGANVLTF
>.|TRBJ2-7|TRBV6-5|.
TGTGCCAGCAGTCAGGTCTTTGAGCAGTACTTC
CASSQVFEQYF
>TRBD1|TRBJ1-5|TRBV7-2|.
TGTGCCAGCAGCTTAGGGGTGGCAGGGGGAGATCAGCCCCAGCATTTT
CASSLGVAGGDQPQHF
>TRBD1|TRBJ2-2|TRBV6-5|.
TGTGCCAGCAAATTGGACAGGGGTGAAACCGGGGAGCTGTTTTTT
CASKLDRGETGELFF
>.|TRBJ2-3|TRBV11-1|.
TGTGCCAGCAGCTTTTTCGGGCGGGCGGGCACAGATACGCAGTATTTT
CASSFFGRAGTDTQYF
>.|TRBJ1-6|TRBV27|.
TGTGCCAGCAGTCCACAGGTAGGGGGTTCACCCCTCCACTTT
CASSPQVGGSPLHF
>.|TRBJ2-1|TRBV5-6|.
TGTGCCAGCAGCGCGGGACACAATGAGCAGTTCTTC
CASSAGHNEQFF
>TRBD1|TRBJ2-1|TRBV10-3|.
TGTGCCATCAGTGACCTGTCCGGGACAGGGAAAAATGAGCAGTTCTTC
CAISDLSGTGKNEQFF
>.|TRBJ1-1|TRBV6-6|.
TGTGCCAGCAGTTACGGGGAGATCAGGACTGAAGCTTTCTTT
CASSYGEIRTEAFF
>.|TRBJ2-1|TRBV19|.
TGTGCCAGTAGTATCGAAGGGACACCCTACAATGAGCAGTTCTTC
CASSIEGTPYNEQFF
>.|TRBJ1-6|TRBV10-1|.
TGCGCCAGCAGTGGACAGTATAATTCACCCCTCCACTTT
CASSGQYNSPLHF
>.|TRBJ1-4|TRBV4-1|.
TGCGCCAGCAGGCAGCCGACCTTCAGGGCAACTAATGAAAAACTGTTTTTT
CASRQPTFRATNEKLFF
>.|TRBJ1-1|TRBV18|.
TGTGCCAGCTCACCACCCAGGGATAACACTGAAGCTTTCTTT
CASSPPRDNTEAFF
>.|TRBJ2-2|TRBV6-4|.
TGTGCCAGCAGTGACACTGACAGGACCGGGGAGCTGTTTTTT
CASSDTDRTGELFF
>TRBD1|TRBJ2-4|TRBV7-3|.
TGTGCCAGCAGTGCAGGGACAGGGGGAGGGGGCATTCAGTACTTC
CASSAGTGGGGIQYF